The present TCR beta chain was sequenced within a study of response to subunit inactivated influenza vaccine (dated by TCRdb to the late 2010s). With respect to the entire study: Deep quantitative profiling of the T cell receptor repertoire was used in the study to follow responses to a trivalent subunit inactivated influenza vaccine. Study-wide conclusions, independent of this receptor: According to the authors, only a limited number of new T cells may be recruited by each seasonal influenza vaccination.

The method was RT-PCR. This sample was sequenced with an Illumina HiSeq 2500. TCRdb trimmed the raw reads at Q25, called clones with MiXCR and kept productive beta chains. Rows matching on CDR3 protein sequence are summarized as one entry with the most common DNA and genes. The sample has 500,000 or so distinct CDR3 sequences on record, approximately 15% of them singletons. The leading ten clones occupy roughly 3% of the sample. This clonotype was seen a handful of times. Its antigen is not yet known. No base quality values were provided; no much bigger clone lies one nucleotide off. V ends up 5 bases short and J 2 bases short, with an unmatched junction base count of 6. CDR3 length: 16 amino acids, cysteine to phenylalanine. Only the CDR3 portion is preserved as DNA: 48 bases, with reading frame beginning at the first base. CDR1 MNHEY and CDR2 SVGEGT are derived from the germline V gene.

The sequence links TRBV6-2 or TRBV6-3 to TRBJ2-5, with 12 bases matching TRBD2. This sequence was found in a man in his fifties or sixties who received an inactivated influenza vaccine. Donor details come from another sample of the same person, matched by shared clones. The sample in question was CD4+ T cells sorted from PBMCs, obtained 23 to 25 months after vaccination. The CDR3 has the sequence CASSPLGLAGQETQYF. The nucleotide sequence is given as TGTGCCAGCAGTCCCCTAGGACTAGCGGGGCAAGAGACCCAGTACTTC.